This TCR beta chain is drawn from a study of blood T cell repertoires in COVID-19. As originally analysed: Using reference gene primer amplification, nucleated cell counts were estimated. Assay used: immunoSEQ multiplex PCR; TCRdb lists only in-frame clones, some missing. That table is the source of V, J and clone size, and D and trimming were worked out from the DNA. Here the sample spans fewer than 350,000 clones, about 89% being singletons. Germline values: CDR1 WNHNN, CDR2 SYGVQD (reference sequence). Trimming cost V 0 bases and J 5 bases; bases outside gene matches: 6. This CDR3 comprises 17 residues.

The sequenced sample consisted of PBMCs or T cells enriched from blood (not recorded which). The sequence came from a middle-aged woman who had recovered from COVID-19. The chain has TRBV10-1 and TRBJ2-1; 11 bases agree with TRBD2. The CDR3 here is CASSESSLLAGDNEQFF. The CDR3 nucleotides are TGCGCCAGCAGTGAGTCATCGTTACTAGCGGGGGACAATGAGCAGTTCTTC.